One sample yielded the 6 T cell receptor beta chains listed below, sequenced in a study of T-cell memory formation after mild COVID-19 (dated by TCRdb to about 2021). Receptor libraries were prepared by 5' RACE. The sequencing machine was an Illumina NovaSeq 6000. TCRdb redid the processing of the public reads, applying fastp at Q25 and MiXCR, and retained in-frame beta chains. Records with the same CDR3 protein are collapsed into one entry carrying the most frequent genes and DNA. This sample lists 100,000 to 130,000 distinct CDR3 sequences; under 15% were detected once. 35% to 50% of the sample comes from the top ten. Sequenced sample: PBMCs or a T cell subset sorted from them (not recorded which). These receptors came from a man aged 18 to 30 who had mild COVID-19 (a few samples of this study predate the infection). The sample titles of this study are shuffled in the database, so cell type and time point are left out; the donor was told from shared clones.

Written as DNA, the CDR3 is TGTGCCAGCAGCTTAGTTTCTGGGCTCCAAGAGACCCAGTACTTC. This translates into CASSLVSGLQETQYF. This chain joins TRBV7-9 and TRBJ2-5; D gene unclear. Per the germline V gene, CDR1 is SEHNR and CDR2 is FQNEAQ (reference sequence). Between the trimmed V and J ends, which lost 1 base and 1 base, there was a span of 10 bases. The CDR3 has 15 amino acids.

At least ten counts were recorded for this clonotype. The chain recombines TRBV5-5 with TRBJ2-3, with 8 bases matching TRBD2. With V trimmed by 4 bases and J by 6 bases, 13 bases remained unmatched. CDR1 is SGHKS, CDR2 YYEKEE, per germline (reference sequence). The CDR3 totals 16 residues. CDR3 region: CASSPLGLVSSDTQYF. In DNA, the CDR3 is TGTGCCAGCAGCCCATTGGGACTAGTCTCATCCGATACGCAGTATTTT.

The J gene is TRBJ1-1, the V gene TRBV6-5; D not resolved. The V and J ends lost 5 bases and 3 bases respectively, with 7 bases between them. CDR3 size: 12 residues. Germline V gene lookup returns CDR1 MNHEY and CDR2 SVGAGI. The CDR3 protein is CASSRRYTEAFF. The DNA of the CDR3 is TGTGCCAGCAGTCGCCGGTACACTGAAGCTTTCTTT.

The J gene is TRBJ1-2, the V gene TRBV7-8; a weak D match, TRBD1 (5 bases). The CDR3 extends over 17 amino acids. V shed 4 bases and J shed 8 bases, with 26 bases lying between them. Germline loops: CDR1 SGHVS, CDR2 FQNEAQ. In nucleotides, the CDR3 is TGTGCCAGCAGCTCCAGGGTCCTGTCGAGAGTTTGGGAGGGCTACACCTTC. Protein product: CASSSRVLSRVWEGYTF.

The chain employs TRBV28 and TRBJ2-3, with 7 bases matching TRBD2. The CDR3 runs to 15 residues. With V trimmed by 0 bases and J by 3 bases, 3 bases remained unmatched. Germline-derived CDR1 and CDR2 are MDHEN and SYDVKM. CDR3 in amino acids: CASSLWGGGTDTQYF. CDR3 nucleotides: TGTGCCAGCAGTTTATGGGGGGGGGGGACAGATACGCAGTATTTT.

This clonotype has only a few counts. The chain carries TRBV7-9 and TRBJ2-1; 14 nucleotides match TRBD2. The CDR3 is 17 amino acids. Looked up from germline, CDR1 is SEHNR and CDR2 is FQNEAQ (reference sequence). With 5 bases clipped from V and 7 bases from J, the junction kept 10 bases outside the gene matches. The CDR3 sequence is CASSKGLAGATGNEQFF. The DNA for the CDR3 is TGTGCCAGCAGCAAGGGACTAGCGGGGGCTACCGGAAATGAGCAGTTCTTC.